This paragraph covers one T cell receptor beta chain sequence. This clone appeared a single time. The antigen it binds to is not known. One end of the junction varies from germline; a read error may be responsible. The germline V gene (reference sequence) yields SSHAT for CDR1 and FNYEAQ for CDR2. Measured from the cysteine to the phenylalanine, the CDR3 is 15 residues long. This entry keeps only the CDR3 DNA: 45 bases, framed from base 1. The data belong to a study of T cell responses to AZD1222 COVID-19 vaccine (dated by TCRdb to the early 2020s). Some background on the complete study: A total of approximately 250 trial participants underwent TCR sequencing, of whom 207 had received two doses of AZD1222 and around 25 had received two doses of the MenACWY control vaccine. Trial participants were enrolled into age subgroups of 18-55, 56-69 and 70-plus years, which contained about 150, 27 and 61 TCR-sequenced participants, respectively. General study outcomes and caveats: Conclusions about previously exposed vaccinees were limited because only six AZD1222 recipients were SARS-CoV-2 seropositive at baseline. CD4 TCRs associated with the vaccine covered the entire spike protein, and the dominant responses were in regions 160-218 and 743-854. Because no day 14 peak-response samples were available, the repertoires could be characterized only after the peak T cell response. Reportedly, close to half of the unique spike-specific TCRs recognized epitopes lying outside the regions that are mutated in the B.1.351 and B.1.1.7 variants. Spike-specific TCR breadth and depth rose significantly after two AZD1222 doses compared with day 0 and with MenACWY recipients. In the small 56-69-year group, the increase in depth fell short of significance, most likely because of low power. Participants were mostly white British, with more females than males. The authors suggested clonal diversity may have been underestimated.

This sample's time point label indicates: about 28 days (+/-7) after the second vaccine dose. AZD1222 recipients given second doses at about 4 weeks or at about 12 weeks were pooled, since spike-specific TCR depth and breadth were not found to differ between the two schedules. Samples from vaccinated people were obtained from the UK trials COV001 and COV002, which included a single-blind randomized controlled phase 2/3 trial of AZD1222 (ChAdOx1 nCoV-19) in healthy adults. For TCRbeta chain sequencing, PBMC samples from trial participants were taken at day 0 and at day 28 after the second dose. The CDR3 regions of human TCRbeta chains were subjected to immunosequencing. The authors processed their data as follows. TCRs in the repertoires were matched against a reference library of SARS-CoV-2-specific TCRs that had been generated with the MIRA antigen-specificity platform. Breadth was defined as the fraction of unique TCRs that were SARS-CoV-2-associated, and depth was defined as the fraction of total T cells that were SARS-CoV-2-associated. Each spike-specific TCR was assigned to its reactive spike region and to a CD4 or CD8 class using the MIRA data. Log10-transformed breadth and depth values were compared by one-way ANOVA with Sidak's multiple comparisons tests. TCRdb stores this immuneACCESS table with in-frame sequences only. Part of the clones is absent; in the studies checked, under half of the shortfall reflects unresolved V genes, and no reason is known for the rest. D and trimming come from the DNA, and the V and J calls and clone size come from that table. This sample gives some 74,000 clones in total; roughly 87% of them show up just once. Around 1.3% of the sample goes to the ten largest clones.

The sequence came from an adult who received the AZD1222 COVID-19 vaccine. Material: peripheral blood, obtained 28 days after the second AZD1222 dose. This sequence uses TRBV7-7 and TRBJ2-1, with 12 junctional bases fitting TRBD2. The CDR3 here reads CASSQGTSGYNEQFF. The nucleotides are TGTGCTAGCAGCCAGGGGACTAGCGGGTACAATGAGCAGTTCTTC. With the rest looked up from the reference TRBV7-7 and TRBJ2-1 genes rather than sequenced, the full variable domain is GAGVSQSPRYKVTKRGQDVTLRCDPISSHATLYWYQQALGQGPEFLTYFNYEAQPDKSGLPSDRFSAERPEGSISTLTIQRTEQRDSAMYRCASSQGTSGYNEQFFGPGTRLTVL.